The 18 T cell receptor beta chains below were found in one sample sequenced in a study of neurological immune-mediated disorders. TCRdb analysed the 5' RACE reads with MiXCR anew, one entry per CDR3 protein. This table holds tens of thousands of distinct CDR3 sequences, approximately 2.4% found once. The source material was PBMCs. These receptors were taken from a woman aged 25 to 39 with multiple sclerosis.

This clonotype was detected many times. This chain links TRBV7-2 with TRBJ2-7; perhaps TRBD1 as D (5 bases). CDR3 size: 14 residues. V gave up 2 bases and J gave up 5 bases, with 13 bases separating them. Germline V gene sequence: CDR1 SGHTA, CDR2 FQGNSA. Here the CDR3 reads CASSLLQGTDEQYF. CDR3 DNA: TGTGCCAGCAGCTTATTGCAGGGTACCGACGAGCAGTACTTC.

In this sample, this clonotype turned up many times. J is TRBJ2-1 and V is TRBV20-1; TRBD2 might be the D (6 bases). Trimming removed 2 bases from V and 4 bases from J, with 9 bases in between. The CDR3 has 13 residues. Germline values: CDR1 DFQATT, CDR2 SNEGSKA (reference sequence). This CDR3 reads CSARRDWYNEQFF. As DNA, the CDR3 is TGCAGTGCTAGACGGGACTGGTACAATGAGCAGTTCTTC.

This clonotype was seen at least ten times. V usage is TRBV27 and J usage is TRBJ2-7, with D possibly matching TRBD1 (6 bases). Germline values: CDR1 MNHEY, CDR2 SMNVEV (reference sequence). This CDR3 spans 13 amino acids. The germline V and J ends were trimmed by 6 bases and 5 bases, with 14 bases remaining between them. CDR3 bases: TGTGCCAGCAGCTACCAGGGGTCCCACGAGCAGTACTTC. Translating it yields CASSYQGSHEQYF.

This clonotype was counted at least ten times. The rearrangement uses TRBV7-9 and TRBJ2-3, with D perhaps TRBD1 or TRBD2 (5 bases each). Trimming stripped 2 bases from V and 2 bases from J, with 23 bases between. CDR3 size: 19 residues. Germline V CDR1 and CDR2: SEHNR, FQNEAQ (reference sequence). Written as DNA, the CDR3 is TGTGCCAGCAGCTTATCGGTTATAGGAGGACATCAGTCCACAGATACGCAGTATTTT. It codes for CASSLSVIGGHQSTDTQYF.

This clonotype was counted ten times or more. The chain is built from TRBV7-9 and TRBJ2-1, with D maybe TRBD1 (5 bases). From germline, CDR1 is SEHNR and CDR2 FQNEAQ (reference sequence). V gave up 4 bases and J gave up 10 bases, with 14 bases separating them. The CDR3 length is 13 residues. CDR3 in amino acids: CASSYDSLGEQFF. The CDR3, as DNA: TGTGCCAGCAGCTACGACAGCCTGGGGGAGCAGTTCTTC. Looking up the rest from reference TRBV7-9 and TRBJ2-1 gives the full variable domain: DTGVSQNPRHKITKRGQNVTFRCDPISEHNRLYWYRQTLGQGPEFLTYFQNEAQLEKSRLLSDRFSAERPKGSFSTLEIQRTEQGDSAMYLCASSYDSLGEQFFGPGTRLTVL.

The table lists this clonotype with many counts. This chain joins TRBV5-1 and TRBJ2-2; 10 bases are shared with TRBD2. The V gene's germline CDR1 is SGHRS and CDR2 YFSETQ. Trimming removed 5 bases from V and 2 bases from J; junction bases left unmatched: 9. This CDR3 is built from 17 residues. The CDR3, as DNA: TGCGCCAGCAGACCCCTCATAGCGGGAGGCAACACCGGGGAGCTGTTTTTT. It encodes CASRPLIAGGNTGELFF.

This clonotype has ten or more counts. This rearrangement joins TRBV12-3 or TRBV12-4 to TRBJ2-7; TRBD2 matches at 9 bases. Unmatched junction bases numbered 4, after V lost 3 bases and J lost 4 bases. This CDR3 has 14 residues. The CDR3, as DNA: TGTGCCAGCAGTTTCGCGGGAGGGCCATACGAGCAGTACTTC. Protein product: CASSFAGGPYEQYF.

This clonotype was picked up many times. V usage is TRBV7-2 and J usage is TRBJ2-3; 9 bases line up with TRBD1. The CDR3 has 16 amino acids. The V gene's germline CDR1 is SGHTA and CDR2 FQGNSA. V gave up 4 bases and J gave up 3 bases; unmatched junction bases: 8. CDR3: CASSYRRDRVTDTQYF. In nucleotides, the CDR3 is TGTGCCAGCAGCTATCGGCGGGACAGGGTGACAGATACGCAGTATTTT. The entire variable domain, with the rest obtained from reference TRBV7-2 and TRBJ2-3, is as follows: GAGVSQSPSNKVTEKGKDVELRCDPISGHTALYWYRQSLGQGLEFLIYFQGNSAPDKSGLPSDRFSAERTGGSVSTLTIQRTQQEDSAVYLCASSYRRDRVTDTQYFGPGTRLTVL.

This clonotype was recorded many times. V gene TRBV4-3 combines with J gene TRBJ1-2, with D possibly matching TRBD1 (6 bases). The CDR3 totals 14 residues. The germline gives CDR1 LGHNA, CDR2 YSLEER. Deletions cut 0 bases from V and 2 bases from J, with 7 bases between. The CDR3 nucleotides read TGCGCCAGCAGCCAAGACAGGGGCAACTATGGCTACACCTTC. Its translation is CASSQDRGNYGYTF.

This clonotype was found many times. The CDR3: CSANIAGTTYEQYF. The CDR3 coding sequence is TGCAGCGCGAATATAGCGGGCACTACCTACGAGCAGTACTTC. V gene TRBV29-1 combines with J gene TRBJ2-7; 7 bases align to TRBD2. Germline CDR1 and CDR2: SQVTM and ANQGSEA. V gave up 7 bases and J gave up 2 bases; unmatched junction bases: 11. The CDR3 sequence is 14 residues long.

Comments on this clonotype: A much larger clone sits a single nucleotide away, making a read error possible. As DNA, the CDR3 is TGTGCCAACAGCAGAGACAGGGAGACCCAGTACTTC. It specifies CANSRDRETQYF. The genes are TRBV15 and TRBJ2-5; perhaps TRBD1 as D (6 bases). This CDR3 is built from 12 residues. Per germline, CDR1 LNHNV and CDR2 YYDKDF (reference sequence).

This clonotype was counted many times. CDR3 nucleotide sequence: TGTGCCAGCAGCACAGCCTACCCCGGAACCCAGTACTTC. Its translation: CASSTAYPGTQYF. The V and J genes are TRBV7-2 and TRBJ2-5, with D uncertain. Germline values: CDR1 SGHTA, CDR2 FQGNSA. V lost 5 bases and J lost 8, with 15 bases in between. The length of the CDR3 is 13 residues.

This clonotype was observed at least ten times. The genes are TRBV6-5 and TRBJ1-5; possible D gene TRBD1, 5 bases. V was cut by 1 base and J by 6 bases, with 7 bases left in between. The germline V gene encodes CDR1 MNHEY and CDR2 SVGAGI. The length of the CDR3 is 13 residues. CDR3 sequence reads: CASSYWRGQPQHF. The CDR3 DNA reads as TGTGCCAGCAGTTACTGGAGGGGTCAGCCCCAGCATTTT.

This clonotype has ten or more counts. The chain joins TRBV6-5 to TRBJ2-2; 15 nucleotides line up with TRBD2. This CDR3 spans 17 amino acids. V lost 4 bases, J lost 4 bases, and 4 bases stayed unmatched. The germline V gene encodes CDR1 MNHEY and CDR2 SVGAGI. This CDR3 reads CASSSGLAGGGTGELFF. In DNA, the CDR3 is TGTGCCAGCAGTTCGGGACTAGCGGGAGGAGGCACCGGGGAGCTGTTTTTT.

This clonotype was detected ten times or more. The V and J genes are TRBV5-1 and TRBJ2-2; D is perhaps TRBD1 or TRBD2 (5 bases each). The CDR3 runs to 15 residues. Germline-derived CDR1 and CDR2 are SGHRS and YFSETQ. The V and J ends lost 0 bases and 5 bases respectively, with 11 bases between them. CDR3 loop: CASSLAYEGTGELFF. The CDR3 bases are TGCGCCAGCAGCTTGGCTTACGAGGGGACCGGGGAGCTGTTTTTT.

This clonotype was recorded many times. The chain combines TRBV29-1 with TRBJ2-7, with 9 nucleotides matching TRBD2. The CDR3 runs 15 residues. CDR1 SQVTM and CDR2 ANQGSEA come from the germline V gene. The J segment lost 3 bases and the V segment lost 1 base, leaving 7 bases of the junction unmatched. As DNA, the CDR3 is TGCAGCGTTGAAGCCCAGACTAGCGGTTACTACGAGCAGTACTTC. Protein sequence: CSVEAQTSGYYEQYF.

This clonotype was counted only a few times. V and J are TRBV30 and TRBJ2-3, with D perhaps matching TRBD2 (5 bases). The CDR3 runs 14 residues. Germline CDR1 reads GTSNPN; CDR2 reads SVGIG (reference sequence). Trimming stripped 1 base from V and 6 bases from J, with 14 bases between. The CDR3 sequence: CAWSAGIAGDTQYF. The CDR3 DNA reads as TGTGCCTGGAGTGCGGGAATAGCCGGGGATACGCAGTATTTT.

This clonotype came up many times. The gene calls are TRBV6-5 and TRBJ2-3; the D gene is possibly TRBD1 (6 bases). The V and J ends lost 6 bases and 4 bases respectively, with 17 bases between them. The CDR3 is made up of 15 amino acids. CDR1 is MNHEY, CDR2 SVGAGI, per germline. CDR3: CASSTLGGLPDTQYF. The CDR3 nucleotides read TGTGCCAGCAGCACCCTAGGGGGATTGCCAGATACGCAGTATTTT.